These T cell receptor beta chains were read from a single sample in a study of shared clonotypes between healthy human individuals. The protocol was immunoSEQ multiplex PCR, while the TCRdb copy is restricted to in-frame clones and leaves out a portion. This table has some 2.1 million clones, less than 95% appearing once. The sequenced sample consisted of naive CD8+ T cells sorted from blood. The receptors originated from a young man in good health. CDR3s include the opening cysteine and the closing phenylalanine or tryptophan. D genes are given only for firm matches. A clone size is listed for some rows: how often the clone was seen (once, few, many), or a class if it is expanded.

NA	TRBV9	NA	TRBJ2-5	TGTGCCAGCAGCGTAGGACAGCTAGAAGAGACCCAGTACTTC	CASSVGQLEETQYF
NA	TRBV25-1	few	TRBJ2-7	TGTGCCAGCAGTGGGGGGCCACCTTATATGGAGCAGTACTTC	CASSGGPPYMEQYF
NA	TRBV7-9	NA	TRBJ2-7	TGTGCCAGCAGCTGGGACCCAGCTAAGGAGCAGTACTTC	CASSWDPAKEQYF
TRBD1	TRBV10-3	NA	TRBJ2-3	TGTGCCATCAGTGGGGACAGGGATAGCACAGATACGCAGTATTTT	CAISGDRDSTDTQYF
NA	TRBV6-1	once	TRBJ2-5	TGTGCCAGCAGTGAAATAGACACACAAGAGACCCAGTACTTC	CASSEIDTQETQYF
NA	TRBV7-2	once	TRBJ2-7	TGTGCCAGCAGCTTAGACGATACGAGCTCCTACGAGCAGTACTTC	CASSLDDTSSYEQYF
NA	TRBV5-6	NA	TRBJ1-2	TGTGCCAGCAGCTGGACAGAAATTAACTATGGCTACACCTTC	CASSWTEINYGYTF
TRBD2	TRBV9	NA	TRBJ2-3	TGTGCCAGCAGCGTAGCTACTAGCGCCTACACAGATACGCAGTATTTT	CASSVATSAYTDTQYF
NA	TRBV10-2	NA	TRBJ2-5	TGCGCCAGCAGGAGCGGGTACCAAGAGACCCAGTACTTC	CASRSGYQETQYF
NA	TRBV4-1	NA	TRBJ1-1	TGCGCCAGCAGCCAAGATCGGGGGGGCAGCGGGGGTGCTTTCTTT	CASSQDRGGSGGAFF
NA	TRBV10-2	NA	TRBJ2-1	TGCGCCAGCAGTGAGCCGGAGAGCTCCTACAATGAGCAGTTCTTC	CASSEPESSYNEQFF
NA	TRBV13	NA	TRBJ2-1	TGTGCCAGCAGGATAAGGGGTATGGTCGATGAGCAGTTCTTC	CASRIRGMVDEQFF
NA	TRBV5-8	NA	TRBJ2-1	TGTGCCAGCAGCTTGGCGCCTAGCTCCTACAATGAGCAGTTCTTC	CASSLAPSSYNEQFF
NA	TRBV19	NA	TRBJ2-1	TGTGCCAGTAGTATGGTTGGGGGGTACAATGAGCAGTTCTTC	CASSMVGGYNEQFF
NA	TRBV16	NA	TRBJ2-7	TGTGCCAGCAGCCAATCTCGGGCGTACCACGAGCAGTACTTC	CASSQSRAYHEQYF
TRBD1	TRBV7-9	NA	TRBJ2-2	TGTGCCAGCAGCTTTCCTGGGACAGAAAACACCGGGGAGCTGTTTTTT	CASSFPGTENTGELFF
TRBD1	TRBV27	NA	TRBJ1-2	TGTGCCAGCAGACCACCGGGACAGGGGTATGGCTACGCCTTC	CASRPPGQGYGYAF
TRBD1	TRBV4-3	once	TRBJ2-7	TGCGCCAGCAGCCAAGCCCCGACAGGGGAGCACGAGCAGTACTTC	CASSQAPTGEHEQYF
NA	TRBV7-9	NA	TRBJ2-2	TGTGCCAGCAGCCCCCCGGGGCAGAACACCGGGGAGCTGTTTTTT	CASSPPGQNTGELFF
TRBD2	TRBV6-6	NA	TRBJ2-7	TGTGCCAGCAGTTCCCTCAGCGGGGCGCACTACGAGCAGTACTTC	CASSSLSGAHYEQYF
NA	TRBV19	NA	TRBJ2-7	TGTGCCAGTAGTATAGATCGTCCCAGAGGGAGCTCCTACGAGCAGTACTTC	CASSIDRPRGSSYEQYF
TRBD1	TRBV6-1	NA	TRBJ2-7	TGTGCCAGCAGCGCCGGGACAGGGCCCTACGAGCAGTACTTC	CASSAGTGPYEQYF
TRBD1	TRBV4-1	NA	TRBJ1-2	TGCGCCAGCAGCCAACTAATGACAGGGGCGAACTATGGCTACACCTTC	CASSQLMTGANYGYTF
TRBD1	TRBV30	NA	TRBJ2-1	TGTGCCTGGAGTAGGGGGACAGGGAAAAATGAGCAGTTCTTC	CAWSRGTGKNEQFF
TRBD1	TRBV27	NA	TRBJ2-7	TGTGCCAGCAGTTCAACAGGGGAAGCCTACGAGCAGTACTTC	CASSSTGEAYEQYF
NA	TRBV10-3	NA	TRBJ2-3	TGTGCCATCAGTGAGACGGGGGCCAGTGGGGCAGATACGCAGTATTTT	CAISETGASGADTQYF
NA	TRBV27	NA	TRBJ1-1	TGTGCCAGCAGTCCCCCCGATAGGGGTGGCACTGAAGCTTTCTTT	CASSPPDRGGTEAFF
TRBD2	TRBV28	NA	TRBJ2-5	TGTGCCAGCAGAAGGCGGGGGGTTATAGAGACCCAGTACTTC	CASRRRGVIETQYF
NA	TRBV7-2	NA	TRBJ2-3	TGTGCCAGCAGCTTGGGGTGGGGCACAGATACGCAGTATTTT	CASSLGWGTDTQYF
NA	TRBV4-1	once	TRBJ2-7	TGCGCCAGCAGCCAAGCCACCACAGCCAACTACGAGCAGTACTTC	CASSQATTANYEQYF
NA	TRBV4-1	once	TRBJ2-3	TGCGCCAGCAGCCAAGAAGGGGCAGGACTTAGCACAGATACGCAGTATTTT	CASSQEGAGLSTDTQYF
NA	TRBV4-3	once	TRBJ2-3	TGCGCCAGCAGCCAAGATTGGGGGGACAACACAGATACGCAGTATTTT	CASSQDWGDNTDTQYF
NA	TRBV28	NA	TRBJ1-5	TGTGCCAGCAGTTTCCGGATCGGTGAGCCCCAGCATTTT	CASSFRIGEPQHF
TRBD1	TRBV7-9	NA	TRBJ2-1	TGTGCCAGCAGTTCTGGACAGGGGGCGTCCTACAATGAGCAGTTCTTC	CASSSGQGASYNEQFF
NA	TRBV27	NA	TRBJ1-6	TGTGCCAGCAGTTTATTAAGTGCGGACGGCTCACCCCTCCACTTT	CASSLLSADGSPLHF
NA	TRBV6-6	NA	TRBJ2-2	TGTGCCACAGAGGGACCGCCGGCCGGGGAGCTGTTTTTT	CATEGPPAGELFF
NA	TRBV9	NA	TRBJ2-7	TGTGCCAGCAGCGTAGGCCCGACCTACGAGCAGTACTTC	CASSVGPTYEQYF